This TCR beta chain came from a study of cytomegalovirus exposure and HLA in healthy donors. 13 Jbeta primers and 60 Vbeta primers were used for the PCR. Authors' analysis steps: Later work found approximately 87 million unique TCR beta chains, with some 11 million shared. The protocol was immunoSEQ multiplex PCR, while the TCRdb copy is restricted to in-frame clones and leaves out a portion. The D gene and trimming were derived from the DNA, and the V and J assignments and clone size from that table. The table gives roughly 120,000 clones; the top ten clones make up more than 0.9% of it. The TCR comes from a man aged 18 to 29 in good health and CMV-seronegative. Sequenced input: PBMCs.

CDR3 loop: CASSWRQGTQETQYF. The CDR3 nucleotides are TGCGCCAGCAGCTGGAGACAGGGGACTCAAGAGACCCAGTACTTC. V and J are TRBV5-1 and TRBJ2-5, with 8 bases fitting TRBD1. V gave up 3 bases and J gave up 2 bases; unmatched junction bases: 6. This CDR3 is built from 15 residues. The germline gives CDR1 SGHRS, CDR2 YFSETQ.